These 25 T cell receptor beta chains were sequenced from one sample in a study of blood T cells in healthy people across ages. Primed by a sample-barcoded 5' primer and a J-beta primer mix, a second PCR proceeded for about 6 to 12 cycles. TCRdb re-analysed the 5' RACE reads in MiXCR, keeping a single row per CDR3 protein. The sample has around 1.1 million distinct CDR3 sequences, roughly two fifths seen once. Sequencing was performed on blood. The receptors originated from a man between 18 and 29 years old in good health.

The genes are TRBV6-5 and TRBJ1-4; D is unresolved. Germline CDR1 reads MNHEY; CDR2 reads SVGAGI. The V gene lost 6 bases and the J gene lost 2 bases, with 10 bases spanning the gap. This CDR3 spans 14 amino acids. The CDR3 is CASRKVGTNEKLFF. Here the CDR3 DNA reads TGTGCCAGCAGAAAGGTGGGGACTAATGAAAAACTGTTTTTT.

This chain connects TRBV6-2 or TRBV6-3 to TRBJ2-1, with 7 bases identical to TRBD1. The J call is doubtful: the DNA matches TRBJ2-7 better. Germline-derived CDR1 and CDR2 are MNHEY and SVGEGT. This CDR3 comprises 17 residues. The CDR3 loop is CASSYLQTGALYNEQYF. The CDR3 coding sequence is TGTGCCAGCAGTTACCTTCAAACAGGGGCGCTCTACAATGAGCAGTACTTC.

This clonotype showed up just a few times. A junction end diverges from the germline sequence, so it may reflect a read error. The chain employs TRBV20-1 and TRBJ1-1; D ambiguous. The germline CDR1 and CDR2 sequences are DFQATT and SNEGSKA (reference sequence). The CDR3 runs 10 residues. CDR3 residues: CIPGRTEAFF. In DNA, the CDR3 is TGTATCCCCGGCCGGACTGAAGCTTTCTTT.

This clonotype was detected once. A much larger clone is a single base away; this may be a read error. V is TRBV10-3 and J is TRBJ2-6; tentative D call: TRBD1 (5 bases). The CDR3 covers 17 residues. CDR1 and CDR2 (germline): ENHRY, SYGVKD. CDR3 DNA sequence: TGTGCCATCAGTGAGTCAGCTAGGGCTGGTGGGGCCACCGTCCTGACTTTC. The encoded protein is CAISESARAGGATVLTF.

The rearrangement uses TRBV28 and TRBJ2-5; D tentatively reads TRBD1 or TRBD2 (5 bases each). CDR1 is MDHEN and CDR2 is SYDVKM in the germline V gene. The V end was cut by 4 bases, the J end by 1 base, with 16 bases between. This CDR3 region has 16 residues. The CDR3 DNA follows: TGTGCCAGCAGTTCCGGACACCGAGGGACCCAAGAGACCCAGTACTTC. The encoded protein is CASSSGHRGTQETQYF.

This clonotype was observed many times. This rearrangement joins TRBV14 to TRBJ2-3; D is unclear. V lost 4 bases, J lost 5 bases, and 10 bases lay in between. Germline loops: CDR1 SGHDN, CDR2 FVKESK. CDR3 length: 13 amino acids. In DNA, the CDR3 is TGTGCCAGCAGCCGAAACGTTCAAGATACGCAGTATTTT. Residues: CASSRNVQDTQYF.

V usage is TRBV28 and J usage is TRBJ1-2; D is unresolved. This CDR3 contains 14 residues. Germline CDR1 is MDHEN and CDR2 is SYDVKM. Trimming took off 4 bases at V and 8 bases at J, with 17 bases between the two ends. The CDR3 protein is CASSSSDIPGGYTF. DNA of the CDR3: TGTGCCAGCAGTTCGTCCGACATCCCCGGCGGCTACACCTTC.

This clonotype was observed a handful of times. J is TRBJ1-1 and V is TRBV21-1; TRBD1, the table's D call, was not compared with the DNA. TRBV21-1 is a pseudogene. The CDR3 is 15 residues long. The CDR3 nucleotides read TGTGCCAGCAGCAAAGGGGGACAGGATCTCACTGAAGCTTTCTTT. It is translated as CASSKGGQDLTEAFF.

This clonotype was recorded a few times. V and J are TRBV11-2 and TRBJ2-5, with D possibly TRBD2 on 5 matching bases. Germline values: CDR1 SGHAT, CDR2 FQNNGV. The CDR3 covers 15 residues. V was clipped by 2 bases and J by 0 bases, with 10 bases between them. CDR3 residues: CASSLLDWYQETQYF. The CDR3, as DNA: TGTGCCAGCAGCTTATTGGACTGGTACCAAGAGACCCAGTACTTC.

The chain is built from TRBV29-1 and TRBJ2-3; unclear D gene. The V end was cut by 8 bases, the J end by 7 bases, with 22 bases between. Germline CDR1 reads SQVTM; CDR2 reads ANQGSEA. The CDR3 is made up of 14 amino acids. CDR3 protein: CSPPMLNSRNTQYF. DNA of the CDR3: TGCAGCCCCCCGATGCTAAACAGCCGGAATACGCAGTATTTT.

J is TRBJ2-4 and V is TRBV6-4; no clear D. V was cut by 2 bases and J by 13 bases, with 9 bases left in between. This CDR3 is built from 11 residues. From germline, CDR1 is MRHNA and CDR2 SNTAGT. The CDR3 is CASSDPPEQYF. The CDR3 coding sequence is TGTGCCAGCAGTGACCCGCCAGAGCAGTACTTC.

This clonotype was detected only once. The CDR3 nucleotides read TGCAGTGCTAGCCTCACCACGGGGCAGGGTAGAAGCTATGGCTACACCTTC. Protein sequence: CSASLTTGQGRSYGYTF. The rearrangement uses TRBV20-1 and TRBJ1-2, with D possibly matching TRBD1 (5 bases). This CDR3 is 17 amino acids long. V was trimmed by 3 bases and J by 4 bases, leaving 24 bases between them. Looked up from germline, CDR1 is DFQATT and CDR2 is SNEGSKA (reference sequence).

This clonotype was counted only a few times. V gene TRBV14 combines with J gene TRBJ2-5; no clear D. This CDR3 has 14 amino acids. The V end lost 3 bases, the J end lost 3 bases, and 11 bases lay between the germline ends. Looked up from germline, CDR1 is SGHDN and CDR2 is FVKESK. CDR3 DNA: TGTGCCAGCAGCCAGTTGGACCCAAAAGAGACCCAGTACTTC. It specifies CASSQLDPKETQYF.

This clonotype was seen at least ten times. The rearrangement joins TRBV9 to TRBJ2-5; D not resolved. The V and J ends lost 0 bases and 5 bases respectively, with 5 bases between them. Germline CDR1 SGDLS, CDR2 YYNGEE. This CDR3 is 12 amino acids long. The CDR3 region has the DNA TGTGCCAGCAGCGTAGGCGGCGAGACCCAGTACTTC. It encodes CASSVGGETQYF.

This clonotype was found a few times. The CDR3 coding sequence is TGTGCCAGCAGCGGGGCAGCCTATAATTCACCCCTCCACTTT. Encoded protein: CASSGAAYNSPLHF. The chain recombines TRBV25-1 with TRBJ1-6; TRBD1 might be the D (5 bases). Germline loops: CDR1 MGHDK, CDR2 SYGVNS. V lost 6 bases and J 2 bases, leaving 8 bases between the germline ends. This CDR3 is 14 amino acids long. Looking up the rest from reference TRBV25-1 and TRBJ1-6 gives the full variable domain: EADIYQTPRYLVIGTGKKITLECSQTMGHDKMYWYQQDPGMELHLIHYSYGVNSTEKGDLSSESTVSRIRTEHFPLTLESARPSHTSQYLCASSGAAYNSPLHFGNGTRLTVT.

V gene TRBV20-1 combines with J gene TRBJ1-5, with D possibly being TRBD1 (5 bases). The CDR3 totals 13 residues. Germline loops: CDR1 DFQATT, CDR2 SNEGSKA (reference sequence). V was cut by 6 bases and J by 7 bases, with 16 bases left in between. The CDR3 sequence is CSATLTGEQPQHF. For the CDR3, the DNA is TGCAGTGCCACCTTAACGGGGGAGCAGCCCCAGCATTTT.

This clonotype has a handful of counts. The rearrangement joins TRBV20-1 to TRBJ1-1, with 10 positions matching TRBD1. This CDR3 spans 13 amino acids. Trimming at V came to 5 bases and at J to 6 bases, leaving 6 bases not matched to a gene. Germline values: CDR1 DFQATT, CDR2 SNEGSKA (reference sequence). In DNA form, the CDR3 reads TGCAGTGCTGACAGGGGGCAATGGCCTGAAGCTTTCTTT. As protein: CSADRGQWPEAFF.

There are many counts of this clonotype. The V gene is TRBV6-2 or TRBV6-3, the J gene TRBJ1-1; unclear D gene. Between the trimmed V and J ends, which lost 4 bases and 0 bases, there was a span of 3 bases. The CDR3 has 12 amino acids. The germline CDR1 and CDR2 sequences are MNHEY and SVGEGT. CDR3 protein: CASSSVNTEAFF. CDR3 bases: TGTGCCAGCAGTTCCGTGAACACTGAAGCTTTCTTT.

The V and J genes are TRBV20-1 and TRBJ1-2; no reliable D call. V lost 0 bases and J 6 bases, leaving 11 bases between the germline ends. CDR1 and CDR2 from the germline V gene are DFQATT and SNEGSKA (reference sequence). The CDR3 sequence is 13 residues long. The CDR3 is CSARESGLDGYTF. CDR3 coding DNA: TGCAGTGCTAGAGAATCGGGGTTGGATGGCTACACCTTC.

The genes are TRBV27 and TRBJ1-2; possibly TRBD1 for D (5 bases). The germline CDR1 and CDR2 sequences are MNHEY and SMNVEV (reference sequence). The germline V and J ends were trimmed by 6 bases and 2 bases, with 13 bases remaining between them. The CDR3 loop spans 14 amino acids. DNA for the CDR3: TGTGCCAGCAGCTCCATGGGGGGAAACTATGGCTACACCTTC. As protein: CASSSMGGNYGYTF.

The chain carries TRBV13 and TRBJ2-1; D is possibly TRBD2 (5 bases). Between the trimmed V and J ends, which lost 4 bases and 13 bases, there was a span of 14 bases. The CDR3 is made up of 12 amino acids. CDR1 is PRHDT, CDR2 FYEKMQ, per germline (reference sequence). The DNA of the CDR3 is TGTGCCAGCAGCTCAGAGTGGGAGACCCAGTTCTTC. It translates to CASSSEWETQFF.

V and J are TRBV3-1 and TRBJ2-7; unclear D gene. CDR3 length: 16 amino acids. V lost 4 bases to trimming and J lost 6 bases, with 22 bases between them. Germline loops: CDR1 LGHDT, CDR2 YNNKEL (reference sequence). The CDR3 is CASSPYTDRVAGEQYF. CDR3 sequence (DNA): TGTGCCAGCAGCCCCTATACGGATCGTGTGGCCGGCGAGCAGTACTTC.

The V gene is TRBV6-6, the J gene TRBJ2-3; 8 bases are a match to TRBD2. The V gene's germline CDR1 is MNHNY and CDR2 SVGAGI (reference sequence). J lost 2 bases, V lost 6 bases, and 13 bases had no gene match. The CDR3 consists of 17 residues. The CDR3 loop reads CASSDPQRGTYTDTQYF. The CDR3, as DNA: TGTGCCAGCAGCGATCCCCAGCGGGGGACCTACACAGATACGCAGTATTTT.

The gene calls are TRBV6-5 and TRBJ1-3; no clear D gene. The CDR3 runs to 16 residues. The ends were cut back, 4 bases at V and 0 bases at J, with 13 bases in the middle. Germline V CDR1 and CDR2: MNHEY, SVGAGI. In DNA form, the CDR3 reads TGTGCCAGCAGTTCGTCCGGACTGAACTCTGGAAACACCATATATTTT. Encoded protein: CASSSSGLNSGNTIYF.

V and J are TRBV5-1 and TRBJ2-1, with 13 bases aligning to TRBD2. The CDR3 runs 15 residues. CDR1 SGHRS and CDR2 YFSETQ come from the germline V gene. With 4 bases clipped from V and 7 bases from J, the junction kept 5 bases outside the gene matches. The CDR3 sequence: CASSHTSGGANEQFF. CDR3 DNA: TGCGCCAGCAGCCATACTAGCGGGGGGGCAAATGAGCAGTTCTTC.